Listed here are 9 T cell receptor beta chains from one sample, sequenced in a study of CD8 T cells in Susac syndrome. The RNA input was 0.5 to 1 ug, and it was reverse transcribed with random hexamers. MiXCR, applied by TCRdb to the immunoSEQ multiplex PCR reads, yields one record per CDR3 protein. This table holds approximately 170,000 distinct CDR3 sequences, approximately 93% found once. Source material: CD4+ T cells from PBMCs. These receptors came from a human donor with multiple sclerosis.

The J gene is TRBJ2-3, the V gene TRBV7-9, with 8 bases matching TRBD2. CDR1 and CDR2 (germline): SEHNR, FQNEAQ (reference sequence). The CDR3 runs 17 residues. Germline trimming cut 3 bases from V and 1 base from J; bases unmatched to any gene: 9. Here the CDR3 reads CASSFDRLATGTDTQYF. The CDR3 nucleotides read TGTGCCAGCAGCTTTGATAGACTAGCGACCGGCACAGATACGCAGTATTTT.

The CDR3 coding sequence is TGCAGTGCTGACTCACAGGGCGCCTATGGCTACACCTTC. Protein sequence: CSADSQGAYGYTF. This chain uses TRBV20-1 with TRBJ1-2; D is possibly TRBD1 (6 bases). With 5 bases removed from V and 4 bases from J, the gap between germline ends came to 14 bases. The CDR3 totals 13 residues. Germline CDR1 is DFQATT and CDR2 is SNEGSKA (reference sequence).

DNA of the CDR3: TGCAGTGCTCGATCCTATAGCAATCAGCCCCAGCATTTT. Residues: CSARSYSNQPQHF. The chain has TRBV20-1 and TRBJ1-5; unclear D gene. The V gene lost 5 bases and the J gene lost 0 bases, with 8 bases spanning the gap. This CDR3 has 13 residues. CDR1 and CDR2 from the germline V gene are DFQATT and SNEGSKA (reference sequence).

V is TRBV20-1 and J is TRBJ2-7; D uncertain. This CDR3 has 11 amino acids. Per germline, CDR1 DFQATT and CDR2 SNEGSKA (reference sequence). The germline V and J ends were trimmed by 8 bases and 1 base, with 9 bases remaining between them. The CDR3 DNA is TGCAGTTCCTATTTATCCTACGAGCAGTACTTC. It translates to CSSYLSYEQYF.

This chain links TRBV20-1 with TRBJ2-1, with 7 bases lining up with TRBD2. Trimming took 0 bases from V and 3 from J; bases not matched to a gene: 8. Looked up from germline, CDR1 is DFQATT and CDR2 is SNEGSKA (reference sequence). The CDR3 runs to 16 residues. The CDR3 region is CSAREGGRDIYNEQFF. CDR3 sequence (DNA): TGCAGTGCTAGAGAAGGTGGGAGGGATATCTACAATGAGCAGTTCTTC.

In its sample, this clonotype was seen once. The chain joins TRBV29-1 to TRBJ2-1; D gene ambiguous. The CDR3 spans 13 residues. V was cut by 6 bases and J by 5 bases, with 14 bases left in between. CDR1 is SQVTM, CDR2 ANQGSEA, per germline. CDR3 region: CSVGKTGDNEQFF. Here the CDR3 DNA reads TGCAGCGTGGGGAAGACTGGGGACAATGAGCAGTTCTTC.

This chain connects TRBV5-1 to TRBJ2-7; no clear D. This CDR3 has 13 residues. V shed 4 bases and J shed 6 bases, with 14 bases lying between them. Germline assignment: CDR1 SGHRS and CDR2 YFSETQ. CDR3 protein: CASSDVDSGEQYF. The CDR3 DNA reads TGCGCCAGCAGCGATGTTGACTCCGGCGAGCAGTACTTC. The complete variable domain, with remaining parts taken from reference TRBV5-1 and TRBJ2-7, reads KAGVTQTPRYLIKTRGQQVTLSCSPISGHRSVSWYQQTPGQGLQFLFEYFSETQRNKGNFPGRFSGRQFSNSRSEMNVSTLELGDSALYLCASSDVDSGEQYFGPGTRLTVT.

The chain links TRBV5-1 to TRBJ2-7, with 8 bases lining up with TRBD2. Germline lookup yields CDR1 SGHRS and CDR2 YFSETQ. V lost 3 bases and J lost 3; bases outside the gene matches: 8. CDR3 size: 15 residues. Written as DNA, the CDR3 is TGCGCCAGCAGCTCACGTGCGGGAGGTATCTACGAGCAGTACTTC. Protein product: CASSSRAGGIYEQYF.

V gene TRBV18 combines with J gene TRBJ2-1; 11 positions match TRBD2. This CDR3 contains 16 residues. The germline V gene has CDR1 KGHSH and CDR2 LQKENI. J was trimmed by 6 bases and V by 3 bases; bases with no gene match: 7. CDR3 in amino acids: CASSPVLAGGGNEQFF. CDR3 nucleotides: TGTGCCAGCTCACCCGTTCTAGCGGGAGGCGGCAATGAGCAGTTCTTC.